This T cell receptor (beta chain) was sequenced for a study of blood T cell repertoires in COVID-19. Study-level background: Collection of acute and convalescent COVID-19 samples took place in the United States, Italy and Spain. PBMCs, B-cell-depleted T cells, or T cells provided the cDNA or gDNA that made up the material.

The CDR3 is 18 amino acids. Germline V gives CDR1 SQVTM, CDR2 ANQGSEA. V lost 2 bases, J lost 0 bases, and 12 bases stayed unmatched. Profiled with immunoSEQ multiplex PCR; TCRdb holds only in-frame clones, not every one. This sample has a few hundred thousand clones, with nearly 90% found just once. Specimen: peripheral blood. The chain joins TRBV29-1 to TRBJ2-3; the match to TRBD2 covers 9 bases. The receptor's source is a woman aged 40 to 50 with COVID-19, enrolled during active disease. CDR3 amino acids: CSVERLAGRGLSTDTQYF. CDR3 in DNA: TGCAGCGTTGAACGGCTAGCGGGAAGGGGCTTAAGCACAGATACGCAGTATTTT.